Presented here are 28 T cell receptor beta chains from one specimen sequenced in a study of T cell responses to AZD1222 COVID-19 vaccine. The method was immunoSEQ multiplex PCR; TCRdb's version includes in-frame clones alone and lacks a portion of them. The sample holds roughly 190,000 clones, approximately 93% seen once. Sequencing used peripheral blood, obtained 28 days after the second AZD1222 dose. All receptors come from an adult who received the AZD1222 COVID-19 vaccine.

To note about this clone: The DNA is left out, because the CDR3 cannot be placed on it with certainty; the CDR3 is given as TCRdb lists it. The chain uses TRBV12-2 and TRBJ1-5; the table's D call, TRBD1, has no DNA check behind it. TRBV12-2 is a pseudogene. The CDR3 adds up to 18 amino acids, both ends counted. The chain's CDR3 is CASRRVGQGSFSNQPQHF.

This chain joins TRBV2 and TRBJ1-6; no clear D gene. Trimming shortened V by 1 base and J by 6 bases, and 10 bases separated the two germline ends. Germline V gene sequence: CDR1 SNHLY, CDR2 FYNNEI. The CDR3 is made up of 15 amino acids. In nucleotides, the CDR3 is TGTGCCAGCAGTGAAGAGAGACGGGCTAATTCACCCCTCCACTTT. Its translation: CASSEERRANSPLHF. Drawing the rest from reference TRBV2 and TRBJ1-6, the complete variable domain is EPEVTQTPSHQVTQMGQEVILRCVPISNHLYFYWYRQILGQKVEFLVSFYNNEISEKSEIFDDQFSVERPDGSNFTLKIRSTKLEDSAMYFCASSEERRANSPLHFGNGTRLTVT.

The rearrangement links TRBV2 to TRBJ1-5, with D uncertain. The CDR3 runs to 13 residues. Germline CDR1 and CDR2: SNHLY and FYNNEI. The V and J ends lost 4 bases and 6 bases respectively, with 10 bases between them. The CDR3 here is CASSALKVQPQHF. CDR3 bases: TGTGCCAGCAGTGCCTTGAAGGTTCAGCCCCAGCATTTT.

The chain joins TRBV27 to TRBJ2-1; 7 bases are shared with TRBD2. CDR3 length: 14 residues. V lost 2 bases to trimming and J lost 3 bases; unmatched junction nucleotides: 1. The germline V gene encodes CDR1 MNHEY and CDR2 SMNVEV (reference sequence). The CDR3 DNA is TGTGCCAGCAGTTTACAGCGGGGCTACAATGAGCAGTTCTTC. It yields the protein CASSLQRGYNEQFF.

The CDR3 loop is CASRWTAGREKLFF. CDR3 DNA sequence: TGTGCCAGTCGTTGGACCGCGGGTCGGGAAAAACTGTTTTTT. V gene TRBV19 combines with J gene TRBJ1-4; D gene uncertain. Looked up from germline, CDR1 is LNHDA and CDR2 is SQIVND (reference sequence). V gave up 8 bases and J gave up 8 bases, with 18 bases separating them. This CDR3 comprises 14 residues.

The gene calls are TRBV19 and TRBJ1-6; the D is unclear. V was cut by 1 base and J by 9 bases, with 4 bases left in between. Germline V gene data show CDR1 as LNHDA and CDR2 as SQIVND (reference sequence). The CDR3 consists of 12 residues. The CDR3 reads CASSIGGSPLHF. The CDR3 nucleotides read TGTGCCAGTAGTATAGGAGGTTCACCCCTCCACTTT.

The chain couples TRBV18 to TRBJ2-3, with D uncertain. With 7 bases removed from V and 0 bases from J, the gap between germline ends came to 8 bases. The CDR3 extends over 13 amino acids. Germline V lookup: CDR1 KGHSH, CDR2 LQKENI. CDR3 residues: CASLLASTDTQYF. CDR3 sequence (DNA): TGTGCCAGCTTACTCGCTAGCACAGATACGCAGTATTTT.

This chain connects TRBV7-9 to TRBJ2-1; the match to TRBD2 covers 14 bases. There are 16 residues in the CDR3. Germline assignment: CDR1 SEHNR and CDR2 FQNEAQ (reference sequence). V shed 5 bases, J shed 7 bases, and the junction held 7 bases outside the gene matches. The CDR3 DNA sequence: TGTGCCAGCAGCCCCCCGGGACTAGCGGGGGAAAATGAGCAGTTCTTC. This encodes CASSPPGLAGENEQFF.

The rearrangement uses TRBV7-9 and TRBJ2-7; either TRBD1 or TRBD2 may supply D (5 bases each). CDR3 length equals 13 residues. The germline CDR1 and CDR2 sequences are SEHNR and FQNEAQ (reference sequence). The V end was cut by 4 bases, the J end by 4 bases, with 11 bases between. CDR3 loop: CASSSGPLYEQYF. The CDR3 DNA follows: TGTGCCAGCAGCTCGGGACCGCTTTACGAGCAGTACTTC.

This clone was seen a handful of times. The chain combines TRBV4-3 with TRBJ1-1, with a tentative D call TRBD1 (6 bases). CDR1 is LGHNA, CDR2 YSLEER, per germline. The CDR3 extends over 14 amino acids. V was shortened by 2 bases and J by 4 bases, with 11 bases between the two germline ends. The CDR3 nucleotides read TGCGCCAGCAGCCAATTTACAGGGACCACTGAAGCTTTCTTT. It codes for CASSQFTGTTEAFF.

The V and J genes are TRBV9 and TRBJ2-3, with 10 positions matching TRBD2. The CDR3 is 17 residues long. Per germline, CDR1 SGDLS and CDR2 YYNGEE. J gave up 11 bases and V 1 base, and 16 bases lay outside the gene matches. The CDR3 protein is CASSVSWPGLAPLEQYF. DNA of the CDR3: TGTGCCAGCAGCGTATCGTGGCCGGGACTAGCGCCCCTAGAGCAGTATTTT. The variable domain in full, completed from reference TRBV9 and TRBJ2-3, reads DSGVTQTPKHLITATGQRVTLRCSPRSGDLSVYWYQQSLDQGLQFLIQYYNGEERAKGNILERFSAQQFPDLHSELNLSSLELGDSALYFCASSVSWPGLAPLEQYFGPGTRLTVL.

The V and J genes are TRBV4-3 and TRBJ2-7; 8 bases agree with TRBD2. V was clipped by 0 bases and J by 2 bases; unmatched bases: 3. This CDR3 has 15 amino acids. Germline values: CDR1 LGHNA, CDR2 YSLEER. CDR3 region: CASSQDRGGAYEQYF. CDR3 bases: TGCGCCAGCAGCCAAGATCGGGGGGGAGCCTACGAGCAGTACTTC.

V and J are TRBV19 and TRBJ1-1; D unresolved. V was clipped by 1 base and J by 1 base, with 7 bases between them. The CDR3 has 14 residues. The germline V gene encodes CDR1 LNHDA and CDR2 SQIVND (reference sequence). For the CDR3, the DNA is TGTGCCAGTAGTATAGGGTACCCGAACACTGAAGCTTTCTTT. Its protein product is CASSIGYPNTEAFF.

The V call is TRBV6-5, the J call TRBJ1-2, with a tentative D call TRBD1 (6 bases). Deletions cut 9 bases from V and 6 bases from J, with 14 bases between. The length of the CDR3 is 12 residues. Germline V gene data show CDR1 as MNHEY and CDR2 as SVGAGI. The CDR3 DNA sequence: TGTGCCAGGCCGGGAGGGGGTGATGGCTACACCTTC. Residues: CARPGGGDGYTF.

V usage is TRBV6-5 and J usage is TRBJ1-6, with D possibly TRBD1 on 5 matching bases. Germline loops: CDR1 MNHEY, CDR2 SVGAGI. This CDR3 contains 13 residues. V lost 6 bases to trimming and J lost 10 bases, with 13 bases between them. The CDR3 DNA reads as TGTGCCAGCAGGCCCAGGGTGCAGTCACCCCTCCACTTT. The encoded protein is CASRPRVQSPLHF.

This clone occurred once. The V call is TRBV3-1 (or the pseudogene TRBV3-2), the J call TRBJ2-1, with a possible D match to TRBD1 (5 bases). The CDR3 is made up of 18 amino acids. The V end lost 0 bases, the J end lost 0 bases, and 15 bases lay between the germline ends. Germline V gives CDR1 LGHDT, CDR2 YNNKEL (reference sequence). The CDR3 loop is CASSQERGFPRSYNEQFF. CDR3 sequence (DNA): TGTGCCAGCAGCCAAGAAAGGGGTTTCCCTCGCTCCTACAATGAGCAGTTCTTC.

J is TRBJ2-3 and V is TRBV5-4, with D possibly matching TRBD2 (6 bases). The germline V and J ends were trimmed by 4 bases and 1 base, with 16 bases remaining between them. Germline V gene lookup returns CDR1 SGHNT and CDR2 YYREEE (reference sequence). The CDR3 is made up of 16 amino acids. The CDR3 here is CASSLPGGGGTDTQYF. DNA for the CDR3: TGTGCCAGCAGCCTCCCGGGCGGAGGGGGCACAGATACGCAGTATTTT.

Only a few counts were recorded for this clone. The rearrangement uses TRBV6-2 or TRBV6-3 and TRBJ2-1; weak D call: TRBD1 (6 bases). Germline V CDR1 and CDR2: MNHEY, SVGEGT. The CDR3 has 14 residues. V lost 1 base to trimming and J lost 8 bases, with 12 bases between them. CDR3 amino acids: CASSYLVQGDEQFF. The CDR3 nucleotides are TGTGCCAGCAGTTACTTAGTACAGGGAGATGAGCAGTTCTTC.

The gene calls are TRBV5-4 and TRBJ2-7; D uncertain. Germline V gene data show CDR1 as SGHNT and CDR2 as YYREEE (reference sequence). V lost 0 bases, J lost 4 bases, and 14 bases lay in between. This CDR3 is built from 15 residues. CDR3 sequence: CASSLGMAVGYEQYF. CDR3 DNA: TGTGCCAGCAGCTTGGGGATGGCGGTGGGTTACGAGCAGTACTTC.

The CDR3 coding sequence is TGTGCCAGCTCACCACCGGGAGTAGCGGCCTACAATGAGCAGTTCTTC. Translation gives CASSPPGVAAYNEQFF. This sequence joins TRBV18 and TRBJ2-1; D might be TRBD2 (6 bases). This CDR3 has 16 residues. Per the germline V gene, CDR1 is KGHSH and CDR2 is LQKENI. V was clipped by 0 bases and J by 2 bases, with 11 bases between them. Based on the CDR3 plus reference TRBV18 and TRBJ2-1, the full variable domain is NAGVMQNPRHLVRRRGQEARLRCSPMKGHSHVYWYRQLPEEGLKFMVYLQKENIIDESGMPKERFSAEFPKEGPSILRIQQVVRGDSAAYFCASSPPGVAAYNEQFFGPGTRLTVL.

The rearrangement links TRBV7-9 to TRBJ2-1; D is uncertain. Per the germline V gene, CDR1 is SEHNR and CDR2 is FQNEAQ (reference sequence). V was pared by 1 base and J by 4 bases, with 8 bases between. The CDR3 loop spans 14 amino acids. In DNA form, the CDR3 reads TGTGCCAGCAGCTTAGGGAATCCTTACAATGAGCAGTTCTTC. Residues: CASSLGNPYNEQFF. The variable domain in full, with the rest retrieved from reference TRBV7-9 and TRBJ2-1, is DTGVSQNPRHKITKRGQNVTFRCDPISEHNRLYWYRQTLGQGPEFLTYFQNEAQLEKSRLLSDRFSAERPKGSFSTLEIQRTEQGDSAMYLCASSLGNPYNEQFFGPGTRLTVL.

The CDR3 protein is CASSLAGLRQGVNAFF. The CDR3 nucleotides are TGCGCCAGCAGCTTGGCCGGTTTACGACAGGGGGTCAACGCTTTCTTT. This sequence joins TRBV5-1 and TRBJ1-1; TRBD1 matches at 9 bases. Germline CDR1 reads SGHRS; CDR2 reads YFSETQ. CDR3 length: 16 amino acids. V lost 0 bases to trimming and J lost 11 bases; unmatched junction nucleotides: 14.

This chain uses TRBV10-1 with TRBJ2-5; 7 bases are a match to TRBD1. With 3 bases clipped from V and 4 bases from J, the junction kept 5 bases outside the gene matches. This CDR3 contains 14 residues. Germline V gene data show CDR1 as WNHNN and CDR2 as SYGVQD (reference sequence). The CDR3 is CASSDPDRSETQYF. CDR3 nucleotides: TGCGCCAGCAGTGACCCGGACAGGTCAGAGACCCAGTACTTC.

In the case of this clone: The junction departs from the called germline gene at one end, perhaps through a read error. The chain is built from TRBV7-2 and TRBJ2-7, with D possibly TRBD2 on 5 matching bases. This CDR3 is 14 amino acids long. Germline CDR1 and CDR2: SGHTA and FQGNSA. The chain's CDR3 is CASSLAAEVGEQYF. CDR3 DNA sequence: TGTGCCAGCAGCCTAGCAGCCGAGGTCGGCGAGCAGTACTTC.

This clone was detected only once. At one of its ends the junction is not consistent with the germline gene, which may arise from a read error. The chain joins TRBV7-7 to TRBJ2-7; TRBD1 agrees at 9 bases. The germline gives CDR1 SSHAT, CDR2 FNYEAQ (reference sequence). The CDR3 length is 14 residues. The DNA of the CDR3 is TGTGCTAGCAGCTTCGAACAGGGGGCCGACGAGCAGTACTTC. As protein: CASSFEQGADEQYF.

As concerns this clone: This same CDR3 is encoded by further DNA sequences in the sample. The chain recombines TRBV2 with TRBJ2-6; D not resolved. From germline, CDR1 is SNHLY and CDR2 FYNNEI. V was clipped by 5 bases and J by 2 bases, with 7 bases between them. CDR3 size: 14 residues. In nucleotides, the CDR3 is TGTGCCAGCAGTCGTGGGGCTGGGGCCAACGTCCTGACTTTC. As protein: CASSRGAGANVLTF.

With regard to this clone: Relative to the germline gene, one junction end is altered; a read error may explain this. The chain is built from TRBV7-7 and TRBJ2-5; the D is unclear. The CDR3 is 12 amino acids. Germline assignment: CDR1 SSHAT and CDR2 FNYEAQ (reference sequence). The CDR3 spells CASSPVQETQYF. DNA for the CDR3: TGTGCTAGCAGCCCCGTCCAAGAGACCCAGTACTTC. Drawing the rest from reference TRBV7-7 and TRBJ2-5, the complete variable domain is GAGVSQSPRYKVTKRGQDVTLRCDPISSHATLYWYQQALGQGPEFLTYFNYEAQPDKSGLPSDRFSAERPEGSISTLTIQRTEQRDSAMYRCASSPVQETQYFGPGTRLLVL.

The rearrangement links TRBV2 to TRBJ1-2; perhaps TRBD1 as D (6 bases). The germline V gene has CDR1 SNHLY and CDR2 FYNNEI. The ends were cut back, 8 bases at V and 6 bases at J, with 16 bases in the middle. The CDR3 spans 13 residues. CDR3 protein: CASANRELDGYTF. The CDR3 region has the DNA TGTGCCAGCGCTAACAGGGAGTTGGATGGCTACACCTTC.